Below are 23 T cell receptor beta chains sequenced from a single sample in a study of blood T cell repertoires in COVID-19. Only in-frame clones appear in the TCRdb table, and some are missing; sequencing was by immunoSEQ multiplex PCR. This sample has over 130,000 clones, with just under 90% found just once. The sample taken for sequencing was peripheral blood. The origin of the receptors is a woman over 75 with acute or convalescent COVID-19.

CDR3 sequence (DNA): TGTGCCAGTAGTCCCATAGCCGCGGGGGGTCTATACGAGCAGTACTTC. This gives the protein CASSPIAAGGLYEQYF. The rearrangement joins TRBV19 to TRBJ2-7, with 8 bases fitting TRBD2. Germline V gene lookup returns CDR1 LNHDA and CDR2 SQIVND (reference sequence). The trim removed 5 bases at V and 4 bases at J, leaving 13 bases unmatched. This CDR3 spans 16 amino acids.

The V call is TRBV5-1, the J call TRBJ2-3, with TRBD2 as a possible D gene (7 bases). V lost 0 bases, J lost 6 bases, and 20 bases lay in between. Germline CDR1 and CDR2: SGHRS and YFSETQ. This CDR3 spans 17 amino acids. The DNA for the CDR3 is TGCGCCAGCAGCTTGGTTCCTAGCGGAGGGGGAGATGATACGCAGTATTTT. Translated, it gives CASSLVPSGGGDDTQYF.

The genes are TRBV15 and TRBJ2-3; the match to TRBD2 covers 14 bases. CDR1 LNHNV and CDR2 YYDKDF come from the germline V gene (reference sequence). The CDR3 runs 16 residues. Trimming cost V 4 bases and J 3 bases; bases outside gene matches: 3. Here the CDR3 reads CATSTGLAGATDTQYF. The CDR3 bases are TGTGCCACCAGCACGGGACTAGCGGGGGCAACAGATACGCAGTATTTT. Full variable domain (rest looked up from reference TRBV15 and TRBJ2-3): DAMVIQNPRYQVTQFGKPVTLSCSQTLNHNVMYWYQQKSSQAPKLLFHYYDKDFNNEADTPDNFQSRRPNTSFCFLDIRSPGLGDTAMYLCATSTGLAGATDTQYFGPGTRLTVL.

The chain has TRBV6-2 or TRBV6-3 and TRBJ2-1; D perhaps matches TRBD2 (7 bases). V gave up 2 bases and J gave up 3 bases, with 17 bases separating them. The CDR3 spans 17 residues. The V gene's germline CDR1 is MNHEY and CDR2 SVGEGT. CDR3 amino acids: CASSYTPGGPYYNEQFF. CDR3 bases: TGTGCCAGCAGTTACACGCCGGGGGGCCCTTACTACAATGAGCAGTTCTTC.

V gene TRBV6-1 combines with J gene TRBJ1-2; the match to TRBD1 covers 10 bases. Germline V gene data show CDR1 as MNHNS and CDR2 as SASEGT. This CDR3 comprises 13 residues. With V trimmed by 3 bases and J by 8 bases, 3 bases remained unmatched. CDR3 residues: CASSDRDRGGYTF. For the CDR3, the DNA is TGTGCCAGCAGTGACCGGGACAGGGGCGGCTACACCTTC.

This clone was seen a few times. This sequence joins TRBV19 and TRBJ1-1; 11 positions match TRBD1. This CDR3 contains 12 residues. Unmatched junction bases numbered 9, after V lost 11 bases and J lost 10 bases. Germline CDR1 reads LNHDA; CDR2 reads SQIVND (reference sequence). The CDR3: CASRTGGGPAFF. As DNA, the CDR3 is TGTGCCTCACGGACAGGGGGCGGGCCAGCTTTCTTT.

CDR3 region: CSASELSGQGAGYTF. In DNA form, the CDR3 reads TGCAGTGCTAGTGAGCTTTCGGGACAGGGTGCAGGCTACACCTTC. J is TRBJ1-2 and V is TRBV20-1; 9 bases map to TRBD1. Trimming removed 3 bases from V and 8 bases from J; junction bases left unmatched: 13. The CDR3 consists of 15 residues. Germline V gene data show CDR1 as DFQATT and CDR2 as SNEGSKA (reference sequence).

V and J are TRBV19 and TRBJ1-5, with TRBD1 as a possible D gene (5 bases). There are 15 residues in the CDR3. The V gene lost 3 bases and the J gene lost 5 bases, with 14 bases spanning the gap. The germline CDR1 and CDR2 sequences are LNHDA and SQIVND (reference sequence). CDR3 sequence: CASSMAGHDDQPQHF. For the CDR3, the DNA is TGTGCCAGTAGTATGGCCGGACACGATGATCAGCCCCAGCATTTT.

This sequence joins TRBV4-2 and TRBJ1-4; perhaps TRBD1 as D (5 bases). Trimming shortened V by 0 bases and J by 5 bases, and 10 bases separated the two germline ends. Germline V lookup: CDR1 LGHNA, CDR2 YNFKEQ. CDR3 size: 15 residues. DNA for the CDR3: TGTGCCAGCAGCCAAGAGGGCAGACAGAATGAAAAACTGTTTTTT. Translated, it gives CASSQEGRQNEKLFF.

CDR3 amino acids: CASSLGQGGIDTF. The DNA of the CDR3 is TGCGCCAGCAGCTTGGGACAGGGTGGAATCGACACCTTC. V gene TRBV5-1 combines with J gene TRBJ1-2; TRBD1 aligns across 7 bases. J lost 12 bases, V lost 0 bases, and 8 bases had no gene match. Germline-derived CDR1 and CDR2 are SGHRS and YFSETQ. CDR3 size: 13 residues.

This clone was counted once. The chain carries TRBV5-1 and TRBJ1-1, with D possibly TRBD1 on 6 matching bases. Trimming stripped 4 bases from V and 0 bases from J, with 13 bases between. There are 15 residues in the CDR3. Germline values: CDR1 SGHRS, CDR2 YFSETQ. The chain's CDR3 is CASSPTGLMNTEAFF. The CDR3 DNA sequence: TGCGCCAGCAGCCCGACAGGTCTGATGAACACTGAAGCTTTCTTT. The full variable domain, in which reference TRBV5-1 and TRBJ1-1 provide the parts outside the CDR3, is KAGVTQTPRYLIKTRGQQVTLSCSPISGHRSVSWYQQTPGQGLQFLFEYFSETQRNKGNFPGRFSGRQFSNSRSEMNVSTLELGDSALYLCASSPTGLMNTEAFFGQGTRLTVV.

The sample holds one count of this clone. The chain links TRBV5-5 to TRBJ2-3; a possible D gene is TRBD1 (5 bases). Germline CDR1 and CDR2: SGHKS and YYEKEE (reference sequence). V was pared by 2 bases and J by 0 bases, with 10 bases between. The CDR3 covers 15 residues. The DNA for the CDR3 is TGTGCCAGCAGCTTTCTATCAGGGAGCACAGATACGCAGTATTTT. Protein sequence: CASSFLSGSTDTQYF. Combining the CDR3 with reference TRBV5-5 and TRBJ2-3 gives the whole variable domain DAGVTQSPTHLIKTRGQQVTLRCSPISGHKSVSWYQQVLGQGPQFIFQYYEKEERGRGNFPDRFSARQFPNYSSELNVNALLLGDSALYLCASSFLSGSTDTQYFGPGTRLTVL.

This chain uses TRBV5-1 with TRBJ1-3; weak D call: TRBD1 (5 bases). CDR3 size: 18 residues. The germline CDR1 and CDR2 sequences are SGHRS and YFSETQ. The V end lost 0 bases, the J end lost 1 base, and 17 bases lay between the germline ends. CDR3 DNA: TGCGCCAGCAGCTTGGAACCGCGGGGCGGGCGGTCTGGAAACACCATATATTTT. It encodes CASSLEPRGGRSGNTIYF.

CDR3 sequence: CASSPQGVGNQPQHF. The CDR3 DNA reads TGTGCCAGCTCACCACAGGGGGTCGGCAATCAGCCCCAGCATTTT. The genes are TRBV18 and TRBJ1-5, with D tentatively TRBD1 (6 bases). The CDR3 is 15 amino acids. Looked up from germline, CDR1 is KGHSH and CDR2 is LQKENI. V dropped 1 base and J dropped 2 bases, with 9 bases sitting between them.

The chain uses TRBV24-1 and TRBJ2-2; D is perhaps TRBD2 (5 bases). V dropped 3 bases and J dropped 4 bases, with 17 bases sitting between them. The V gene's germline CDR1 is KGHDR and CDR2 SFDVKD. There are 17 residues in the CDR3. CDR3 region: CATSDIRGVRGTGELFF. CDR3 DNA: TGTGCCACCAGTGATATCCGTGGGGTACGGGGCACCGGGGAGCTGTTTTTT.

The V call is TRBV2, the J call TRBJ1-1; D possibly corresponds to TRBD1 (5 bases). V lost 4 bases, J lost 5 bases, and 17 bases lay in between. The length of the CDR3 is 15 residues. The germline V gene encodes CDR1 SNHLY and CDR2 FYNNEI. Here the CDR3 reads CASSGFGQGGTEAFF. The CDR3 DNA is TGTGCCAGCAGTGGTTTCGGGCAGGGAGGGACTGAAGCTTTCTTT. Using reference TRBV2 and TRBJ1-1 for the parts outside the CDR3, the full variable domain is EPEVTQTPSHQVTQMGQEVILRCVPISNHLYFYWYRQILGQKVEFLVSFYNNEISEKSEIFDDQFSVERPDGSNFTLKIRSTKLEDSAMYFCASSGFGQGGTEAFFGQGTRLTVV.

The rearrangement links TRBV4-1 to TRBJ2-3; 7 bases are shared with TRBD1. The junction had 6 bases not matched to a gene; V was cut back by 3 bases and J by 6 bases. The CDR3 is 14 residues long. Germline V CDR1 and CDR2: MGHRA, YSYEKL. The CDR3 region has the DNA TGCGCCAGCAGCCAGACAGGGCAGTTGGATACGCAGTATTTT. Encoded protein: CASSQTGQLDTQYF.

The chain recombines TRBV5-1 with TRBJ2-7; no firm D call. CDR1 is SGHRS, CDR2 YFSETQ, per germline. This CDR3 is 13 amino acids long. V lost 4 bases and J 5 bases, leaving 13 bases between the germline ends. Here the CDR3 DNA reads TGCGCCAGCAGCATACAGTTTATAGACGAGCAGTACTTC. Residues: CASSIQFIDEQYF.

This chain links TRBV28 with TRBJ1-2; tentative D call: TRBD1 (6 bases). The ends were cut back, 3 bases at V and 4 bases at J, with 12 bases in the middle. The CDR3 totals 14 residues. Per germline, CDR1 MDHEN and CDR2 SYDVKM. This chain's CDR3 is CASSFNGQSYGYTF. The CDR3 DNA is TGTGCCAGCAGTTTTAATGGACAGTCCTATGGCTACACCTTC.

V and J are TRBV10-3 and TRBJ2-3, with 9 nucleotides matching TRBD1. Germline CDR1 reads ENHRY; CDR2 reads SYGVKD. This CDR3 has 16 amino acids. Germline trimming cut 4 bases from V and 2 bases from J; bases unmatched to any gene: 7. The CDR3 DNA reads as TGTGCCATCAGTGGGGGGGGACAGGGATCCACAGATACGCAGTATTTT. Amino acid sequence: CAISGGGQGSTDTQYF.

The chain employs TRBV3-1 (or the pseudogene TRBV3-2) and TRBJ2-7; D ambiguous. Germline CDR1 LGHDT, CDR2 YNNKEL (reference sequence). Trimming removed 0 bases from V and 7 bases from J, with 10 bases in between. The CDR3 has 13 amino acids. The CDR3 region has the DNA TGTGCCAGCAGCCAAGAGTCCGTCCAGGAGCAGTACTTC. This codes for CASSQESVQEQYF.

The V call is TRBV6-2 or TRBV6-3, the J call TRBJ2-7; 10 bases align to TRBD2. CDR1 is MNHEY and CDR2 is SVGEGT in the germline V gene. CDR3 length: 14 amino acids. J gave up 4 bases and V 5 bases, and 5 bases lay outside the gene matches. CDR3 residues: CASSQGLATYEQYF. The CDR3 bases are TGTGCCAGCAGTCAGGGACTAGCGACTTACGAGCAGTACTTC.

The rearrangement links TRBV5-5 to TRBJ1-5; maybe TRBD1 (6 bases). Deletions cut 0 bases from V and 2 bases from J, with 9 bases between. CDR3 size: 15 residues. Germline V gives CDR1 SGHKS, CDR2 YYEKEE (reference sequence). The DNA for the CDR3 is TGTGCCAGCAGCTTGGTGGCAGGGGGCAATCAGCCCCAGCATTTT. This encodes CASSLVAGGNQPQHF.